The T cell receptor (beta chain) described here comes from a study of cytomegalovirus exposure and HLA in healthy donors. J was trimmed by 1 base and V by 4 bases; bases with no gene match: 3. In germline, CDR1 is SEHNR, CDR2 FQNEAQ (reference sequence). The CDR3 consists of 14 residues. Turning to this clone: Antigen: not known.

PCR was performed using 60 Vbeta and 13 Jbeta primers. The protocol was immunoSEQ multiplex PCR, while the TCRdb copy is restricted to in-frame clones and leaves out a portion. The sample has approximately 120,000 clones, about 84% seen once; the top ten hold 3.6%. Study-wide results and limits: Earlier analysis found most TCR beta V segments productive about 87% or about 30% of the time. What was likely a sequencing artifact was a cluster of highly shared sequence variants.

The gene calls are TRBV7-9 and TRBJ1-1; 7 bases agree with TRBD1. The source material was PBMCs. The receptor comes from a man aged 40-49 years in good health and CMV-seronegative. CDR3 region: CASSSWTGNTEAFF. CDR3 in DNA: TGTGCCAGCAGCTCCTGGACAGGGAACACTGAAGCTTTCTTT. The whole variable domain, remainder taken from reference TRBV7-9 and TRBJ1-1, is DTGVSQNPRHKITKRGQNVTFRCDPISEHNRLYWYRQTLGQGPEFLTYFQNEAQLEKSRLLSDRFSAERPKGSFSTLEIQRTEQGDSAMYLCASSSWTGNTEAFFGQGTRLTVV.